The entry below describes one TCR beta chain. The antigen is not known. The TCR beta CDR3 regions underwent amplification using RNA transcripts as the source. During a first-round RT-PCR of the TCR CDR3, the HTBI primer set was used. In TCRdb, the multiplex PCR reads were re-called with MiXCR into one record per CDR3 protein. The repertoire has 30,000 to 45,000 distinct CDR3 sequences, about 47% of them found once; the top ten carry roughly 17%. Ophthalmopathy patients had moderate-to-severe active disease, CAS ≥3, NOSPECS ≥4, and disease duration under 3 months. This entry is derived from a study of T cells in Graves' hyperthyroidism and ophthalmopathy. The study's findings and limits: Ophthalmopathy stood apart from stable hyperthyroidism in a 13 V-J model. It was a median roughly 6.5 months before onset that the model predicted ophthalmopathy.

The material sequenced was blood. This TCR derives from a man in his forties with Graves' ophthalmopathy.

The CDR3 sequence: CASSEGRVYTIYF. DNA for the CDR3: TGTGCCAGCAGTGAAGGCAGGGTGTACACCATATATTTT. The V gene is TRBV6-4, the J gene TRBJ1-3; tentative D call: TRBD1 (5 bases). CDR1 and CDR2 (germline): MRHNA, SNTAGT. This CDR3 has 13 residues. V was trimmed by 3 bases and J by 8 bases, leaving 11 bases between them.